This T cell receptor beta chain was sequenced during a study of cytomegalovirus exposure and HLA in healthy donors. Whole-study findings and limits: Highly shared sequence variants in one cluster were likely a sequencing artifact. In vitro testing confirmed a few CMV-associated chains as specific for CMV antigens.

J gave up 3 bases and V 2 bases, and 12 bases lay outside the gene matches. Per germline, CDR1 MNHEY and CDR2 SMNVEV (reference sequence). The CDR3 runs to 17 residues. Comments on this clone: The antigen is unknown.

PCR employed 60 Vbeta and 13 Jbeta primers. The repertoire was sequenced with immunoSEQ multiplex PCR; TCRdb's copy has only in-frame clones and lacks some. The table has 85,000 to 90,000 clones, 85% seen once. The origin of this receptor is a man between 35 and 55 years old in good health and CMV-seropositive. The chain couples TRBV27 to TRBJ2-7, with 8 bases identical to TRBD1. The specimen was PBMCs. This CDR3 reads CASSLGPGQAMDYEQYF. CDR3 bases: TGTGCCAGCAGTTTAGGGCCGGGACAGGCAATGGACTACGAGCAGTACTTC.